A selection of T cell receptor beta chains follows, all from one sample in a study of molecular identifiers for immune sequencing clone quantification. Using its own MiXCR run on the PCR reads, TCRdb lists one record per CDR3 protein. Of hundreds of thousands of distinct CDR3 sequences listed, approximately 20% are singletons. The sequenced sample consisted of naive CD8+ T cells from blood, with Jurkat cell RNA spiked in. These receptors all come from a human donor in good health. Some libraries in this study had Jurkat cell RNA spiked in. Each CDR3 is given with its conserved first and last residue. Each record gives: CDR3 length, J gene, clone size, D gene, V gene, CDR3 DNA, CDR3 protein. The D gene is left open where the match is weak. Expanded clones get a size class; other rows say once, few or many, or leave the size out.

>17|TRBJ1-2|NA|NA|TRBV7-9
TGTGCCAGCAGCTTAGCCGATTATGATAACCGGGGCTATGGCTACACCTTC
CASSLADYDNRGYGYTF
>13|TRBJ1-1|many|NA|TRBV27
TGTGCCAGCAGTTTCTATGAACACACTGAAGCTTTCTTT
CASSFYEHTEAFF
>19|TRBJ2-5|NA|TRBD2|TRBV4-3
TGCGCCAGCAGCCAAGGGGGGCCCACTAGCGGGAGGGCCTATGAGACCCAGTACTTC
CASSQGGPTSGRAYETQYF
>13|TRBJ2-3|NA|NA|TRBV9
TGTGCCAGCAGCGTAGCCTCCACAGATACGCGGTATTTT
CASSVASTDTRYF
>15|TRBJ2-3|many|TRBD1|TRBV13
TGTGCCAGCAGTGGCGTCGACAGGGGTGCAGATACGCAGTATTTT
CASSGVDRGADTQYF
>15|TRBJ2-2|many|NA|TRBV9
TGTGCCAGCAGCGTAGGTGGACATGTCTCCGGGGAGCTGTTTTTT
CASSVGGHVSGELFF
>17|TRBJ2-3|many|TRBD2|TRBV13
TGTGCCAGCAGTTTGGTGGGACTAGCGGGGGGGCCAAATACGCAGTATTTT
CASSLVGLAGGPNTQYF
>15|TRBJ2-2|many|NA|TRBV19
TGTGCCAGTAGTATAACTGGGGGCTACACCGGGGAGCTGTTTTTT
CASSITGGYTGELFF
>14|TRBJ1-1|many|NA|TRBV29-1
TGCAGCGTTGAATGGTCAGGGTTGAACACTGAAGCTTTCTTT
CSVEWSGLNTEAFF
>15|TRBJ2-7|many|TRBD2|TRBV19
TGTGCCAGTAGTTCTAGCGGGGGGACCTTCTACGAGCAGTACTTC
CASSSSGGTFYEQYF
>11|TRBJ2-7|many|NA|TRBV20-1
TGCAGTGCTAAACAGAGCTACGAGCAGTACTTC
CSAKQSYEQYF
>15|TRBJ2-2|NA|TRBD1|TRBV11-3
TGTGCCAGCAGCCCTAGGGACAGCCCCACCGGGGAGCTGTTTTTT
CASSPRDSPTGELFF
>17|TRBJ2-3|many|NA|TRBV20-1
TGCAGTGCTAGACCAACCCCGCGGGGACCTAGCACAGATACGCAGTATTTT
CSARPTPRGPSTDTQYF
>12|TRBJ1-2|few|NA|TRBV30
TGTGCCTGGAGTGGTGACGACTATGGCTACACCTTC
CAWSGDDYGYTF